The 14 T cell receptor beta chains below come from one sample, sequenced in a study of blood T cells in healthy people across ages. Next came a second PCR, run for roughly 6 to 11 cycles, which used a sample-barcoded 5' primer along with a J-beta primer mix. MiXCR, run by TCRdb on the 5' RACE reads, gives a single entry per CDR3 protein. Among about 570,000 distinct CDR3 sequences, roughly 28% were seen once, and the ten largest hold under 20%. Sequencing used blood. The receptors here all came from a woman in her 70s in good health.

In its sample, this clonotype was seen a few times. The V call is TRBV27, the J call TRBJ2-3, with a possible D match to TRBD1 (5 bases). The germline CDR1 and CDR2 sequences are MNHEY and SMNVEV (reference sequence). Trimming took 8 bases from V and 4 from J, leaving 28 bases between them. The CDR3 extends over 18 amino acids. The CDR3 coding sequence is TGTGCCAGCTCTAGGATAGAAGGGGTGGAATACGCATCAGATACGCAGTATTTT. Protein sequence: CASSRIEGVEYASDTQYF.

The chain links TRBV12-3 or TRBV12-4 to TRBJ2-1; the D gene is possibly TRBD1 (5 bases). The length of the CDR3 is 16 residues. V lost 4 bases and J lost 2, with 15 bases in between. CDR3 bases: TGTGCCAGCAGTTCGATCAGGGCCGGACCCTACAATGAGCAGTTCTTC. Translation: CASSSIRAGPYNEQFF.

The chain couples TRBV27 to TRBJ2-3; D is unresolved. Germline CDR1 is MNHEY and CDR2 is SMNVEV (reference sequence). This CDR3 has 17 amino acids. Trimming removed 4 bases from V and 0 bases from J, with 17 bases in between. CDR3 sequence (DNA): TGTGCCAGCAGTTCCCTCCCGAACAGAGCTAGCACAGATACGCAGTATTTT. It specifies CASSSLPNRASTDTQYF.

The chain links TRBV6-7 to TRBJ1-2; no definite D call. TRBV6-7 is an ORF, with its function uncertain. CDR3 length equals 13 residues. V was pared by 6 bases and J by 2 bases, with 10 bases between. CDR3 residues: CASRLTENYGYTF. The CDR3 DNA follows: TGTGCCAGCAGATTGACTGAAAACTATGGCTACACCTTC.

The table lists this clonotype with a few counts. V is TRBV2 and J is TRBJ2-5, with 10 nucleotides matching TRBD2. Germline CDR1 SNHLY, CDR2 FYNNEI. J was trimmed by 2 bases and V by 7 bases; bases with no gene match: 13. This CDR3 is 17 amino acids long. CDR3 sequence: CASTSPSGGLLQETQYF. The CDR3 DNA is TGTGCCAGCACCTCCCCTAGCGGGGGCCTACTTCAAGAGACCCAGTACTTC. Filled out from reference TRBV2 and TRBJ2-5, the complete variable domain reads EPEVTQTPSHQVTQMGQEVILRCVPISNHLYFYWYRQILGQKVEFLVSFYNNEISEKSEIFDDQFSVERPDGSNFTLKIRSTKLEDSAMYFCASTSPSGGLLQETQYFGPGTRLLVL.

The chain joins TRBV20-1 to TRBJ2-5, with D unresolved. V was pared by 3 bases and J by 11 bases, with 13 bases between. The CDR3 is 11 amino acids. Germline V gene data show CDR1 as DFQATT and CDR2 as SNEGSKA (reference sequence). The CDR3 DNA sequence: TGCAGTGCTAGTCGCGGCTCGGAGCAGTACTTC. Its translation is CSASRGSEQYF.

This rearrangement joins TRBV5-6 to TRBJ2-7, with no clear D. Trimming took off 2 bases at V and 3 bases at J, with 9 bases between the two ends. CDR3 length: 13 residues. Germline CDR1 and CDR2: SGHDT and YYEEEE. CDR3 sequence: CASSFGRRYEQYF. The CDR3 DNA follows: TGTGCCAGCAGCTTTGGCAGGCGCTACGAGCAGTACTTC.

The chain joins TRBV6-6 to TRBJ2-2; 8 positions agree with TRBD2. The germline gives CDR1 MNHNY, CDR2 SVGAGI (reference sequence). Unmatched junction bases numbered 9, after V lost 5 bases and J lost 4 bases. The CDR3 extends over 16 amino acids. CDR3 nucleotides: TGTGCCAGCAGTCTGTCGAGCGGGGGCACCACCGGGGAGCTGTTTTTT. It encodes CASSLSSGGTTGELFF.

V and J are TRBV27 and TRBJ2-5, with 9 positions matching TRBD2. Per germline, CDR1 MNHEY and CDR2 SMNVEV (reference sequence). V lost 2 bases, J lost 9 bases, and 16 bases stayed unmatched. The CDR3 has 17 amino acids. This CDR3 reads CASSLKPGRGGALAQYF. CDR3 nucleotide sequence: TGTGCCAGCAGTTTAAAGCCCGGTCGCGGGGGGGCTCTGGCCCAGTACTTC.

The CDR3 reads CASSWRGTSGGPYNEQFF. In DNA form, the CDR3 reads TGCGCCAGCAGCTGGCGGGGGACTAGCGGGGGGCCCTACAATGAGCAGTTCTTC. The chain combines TRBV5-1 with TRBJ2-5; TRBD2 agrees at 15 bases. The last part of the DNA fits TRBJ2-1 better; the J call may be wrong. The length of the CDR3 is 18 residues. Germline V gives CDR1 SGHRS, CDR2 YFSETQ.

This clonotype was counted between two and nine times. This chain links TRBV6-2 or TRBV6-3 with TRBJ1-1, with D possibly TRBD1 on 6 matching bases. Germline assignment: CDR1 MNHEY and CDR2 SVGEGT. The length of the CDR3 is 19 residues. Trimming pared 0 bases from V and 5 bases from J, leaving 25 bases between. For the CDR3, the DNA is TGTGCCAGCAGTTACTCGATGTTAAGGAACCCGACTCAGGGGACTGAAGCTTTCTTT. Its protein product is CASSYSMLRNPTQGTEAFF.

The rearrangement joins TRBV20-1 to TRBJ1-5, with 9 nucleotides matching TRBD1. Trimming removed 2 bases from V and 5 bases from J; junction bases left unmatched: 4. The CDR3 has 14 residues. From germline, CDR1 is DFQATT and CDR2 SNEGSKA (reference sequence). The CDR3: CSARRGQGDQPQHF. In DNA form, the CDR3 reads TGCAGTGCTAGAAGGGGACAGGGCGATCAGCCCCAGCATTTT.

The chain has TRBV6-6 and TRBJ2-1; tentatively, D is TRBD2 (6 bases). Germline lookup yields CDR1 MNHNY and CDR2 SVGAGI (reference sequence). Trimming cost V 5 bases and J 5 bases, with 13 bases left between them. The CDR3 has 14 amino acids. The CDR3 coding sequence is TGTGCCAGCAGTCGGGGACTGGCGAACAATGAGCAGTTCTTC. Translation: CASSRGLANNEQFF.

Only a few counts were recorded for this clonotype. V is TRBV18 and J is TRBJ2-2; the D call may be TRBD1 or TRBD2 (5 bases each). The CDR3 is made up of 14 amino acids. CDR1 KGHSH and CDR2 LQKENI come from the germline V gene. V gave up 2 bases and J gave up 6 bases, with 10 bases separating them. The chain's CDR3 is CASSPGDGAGELFF. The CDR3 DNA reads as TGTGCCAGCTCACCAGGGGACGGCGCCGGGGAGCTGTTTTTT.